This T cell receptor beta chain stems from a study of blood T cell repertoires in COVID-19. About the research overall: The United States, Italy and Spain provided the acute and convalescent COVID-19 samples. Nucleic acid was either cDNA or gDNA, and it came from T cells, B-cell-depleted T cells, or PBMCs.

Some clones are missing from TCRdb's copy, which holds only in-frame ones; the method was immunoSEQ multiplex PCR. The sample consists of around 260,000 clones, 80% to 90% of them appearing once. Participant-reported clinical history was the basis for cohort assignment. Recovered status in Cohort 3 required two negative PCRs, clearance, or symptom resolution. Source material: PBMCs or T cells enriched from blood (not recorded which). The receptor comes from a woman in her 30s who had recovered from COVID-19.

The CDR3 loop is CASSSPKGHRAYEQYF. CDR3 nucleotides: TGTGCCAGCAGCTCCCCCAAGGGACACCGAGCCTACGAGCAGTACTTC. The gene calls are TRBV28 and TRBJ2-7; D might be TRBD1 (6 bases). The CDR3 consists of 16 residues. Looked up from germline, CDR1 is MDHEN and CDR2 is SYDVKM. V gave up 6 bases and J gave up 2 bases, with 20 bases separating them.